This T cell receptor beta chain was sequenced for a study of cytomegalovirus exposure and HLA in healthy donors. To note about this clone: Its target is unknown.

Study results and limitations: Specificity for CMV antigens was confirmed in vitro for three of the CMV-associated chains.

TCRdb's copy holds only in-frame clones and misses some; the assay was immunoSEQ multiplex PCR. The sample lists about 110,000 clones, approximately 95% occurring once. An approximately 120-subject validation cohort, separate from the 666-subject first cohort, supplied the donors. CDR1 is SGHNT, CDR2 YYREEE, per germline (reference sequence). V shed 0 bases and J shed 2 bases, with 9 bases lying between them. This CDR3 comprises 14 residues. The chain couples TRBV5-4 to TRBJ2-7; D unresolved. The sequence came from a woman under 30 in good health and CMV-seronegative. Sequenced sample: PBMCs. CDR3 protein: CASSLGAGAYEQYF. The CDR3 coding sequence is TGTGCCAGCAGCTTGGGGGCAGGTGCCTACGAGCAGTACTTC. Combining the CDR3 with reference TRBV5-4 and TRBJ2-7 gives the whole variable domain ETGVTQSPTHLIKTRGQQVTLRCSSQSGHNTVSWYQQALGQGPQFIFQYYREEENGRGNFPPRFSGLQFPNYSSELNVNALELDDSALYLCASSLGAGAYEQYFGPGTRLTVT.